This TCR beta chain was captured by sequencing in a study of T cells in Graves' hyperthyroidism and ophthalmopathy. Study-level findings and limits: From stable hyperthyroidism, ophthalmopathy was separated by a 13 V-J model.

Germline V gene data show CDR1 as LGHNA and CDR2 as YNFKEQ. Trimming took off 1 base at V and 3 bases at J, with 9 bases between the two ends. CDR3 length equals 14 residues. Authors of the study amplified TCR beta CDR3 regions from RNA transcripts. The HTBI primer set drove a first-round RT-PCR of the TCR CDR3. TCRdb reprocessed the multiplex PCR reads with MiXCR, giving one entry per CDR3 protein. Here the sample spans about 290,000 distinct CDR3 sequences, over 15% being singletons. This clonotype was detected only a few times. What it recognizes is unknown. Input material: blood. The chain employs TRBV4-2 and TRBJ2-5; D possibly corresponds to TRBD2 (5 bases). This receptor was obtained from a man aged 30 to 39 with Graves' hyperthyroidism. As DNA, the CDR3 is TGTGCCAGCAGCCAAGGTCCGGAGGAAGAGACCCAGTACTTC. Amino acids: CASSQGPEEETQYF.